These T cell receptor beta chains were read from a single sample in a study of shared clonotypes between healthy human individuals. Using immunoSEQ multiplex PCR, the repertoire was profiled, and TCRdb retains in-frame clones only, with some absent. The data contain 2.3 million or so clones, roughly 93% of them seen just once; the ten biggest clones take up under 0.45%. The sample comprised naive CD4+ T cells from PBMCs. Receptor source: a man aged 18 to 29 in good health. Some clones in this sample may be carry-over from other donors' samples. CDR3s include the opening cysteine and the closing phenylalanine or tryptophan. A D gene is named only where the DNA matches it firmly. Clone size is not always given. Where it is, it says once, few, many or a class for expanded clones.

j_call	clone_size	d_call	v_call	cdr3_aa	cdr3_nt
TRBJ2-1	-	-	TRBV28	CASSLAGQYNEQFF	TGTGCCAGCTCATTGGCGGGACAGTACAATGAGCAGTTCTTC
TRBJ2-6	-	-	TRBV18	CASSPPGDRSGANVLTF	TGTGCCAGCTCGCCACCCGGCGACAGATCTGGGGCCAACGTCCTGACTTTC
TRBJ1-1	-	TRBD1	TRBV5-6	CASSFLQGTAFF	TGTGCCAGCAGCTTCCTACAGGGGACCGCTTTCTTT
TRBJ2-1	-	-	TRBV7-2	CASSPWAAPEQFF	TGTGCCAGCAGCCCCTGGGCGGCTCCTGAGCAGTTCTTC
TRBJ1-1	once	TRBD1	TRBV7-3	CASSPGVDRDLAEAFF	TGTGCCAGCAGCCCGGGGGTGGACAGGGACCTTGCTGAAGCTTTCTTT
TRBJ2-7	once	-	TRBV6-6	CASTGESSYEQYF	TGTGCCAGCACCGGGGAGAGCTCCTACGAGCAGTACTTC
TRBJ2-2	-	TRBD2	TRBV9	CASSPTSGSTELFF	TGTGCCAGCAGCCCAACTAGCGGGAGTACGGAGCTGTTTTTT
TRBJ2-7	-	TRBD1	TRBV25-1	CASSLAGQGNEQYF	TGTGCCAGCAGCCTCGCGGGACAGGGGAACGAGCAGTACTTC
TRBJ2-1	once	-	TRBV19	CASSISGGNEQFF	TGTGCCAGTAGTATAAGTGGGGGCAATGAGCAGTTCTTC
TRBJ1-5	-	-	TRBV27	CASSLGQVNQPQHF	TGTGCCAGCAGTTTAGGTCAGGTAAATCAGCCCCAGCATTTT
TRBJ2-3	-	TRBD2	TRBV5-1	CASSLGGLAGRTDTQYF	TGCGCCAGCAGCTTGGGGGGACTAGCGGGACGCACAGATACGCAGTATTTT
TRBJ2-7	-	-	TRBV28	CASSSRIPPYEQYF	TGTGCCAGCAGTTCCAGAATTCCCCCCTACGAGCAGTACTTC
TRBJ2-3	-	TRBD2	TRBV28	CASSPPRRERRTDTQYF	TGTGCCAGCAGTCCCCCTAGGCGGGAGCGGCGCACAGATACGCAGTATTTT
TRBJ2-5	-	-	TRBV5-6	CASSPQKIGVRETQYF	TGTGCCAGCAGCCCACAGAAGATCGGGGTCCGAGAGACCCAGTACTTC
TRBJ1-5	-	-	TRBV2	CASTSEANQPQHF	TGTGCCAGCACTTCAGAAGCCAATCAGCCCCAGCATTTT
TRBJ2-2	-	-	TRBV7-3	CASSLSSLNTGELFF	TGTGCCAGCAGCTTGTCGTCTCTAAACACCGGGGAGCTGTTTTTT
TRBJ1-1	-	-	TRBV4-1	CASSPGGGGMNTEAFF	TGCGCCAGCAGCCCCGGCGGGGGAGGGATGAACACTGAAGCTTTCTTT
TRBJ2-7	-	-	TRBV5-5	CASTPSSYEQYF	TGTGCCAGCACCCCGAGCTCCTACGAGCAGTACTTC
TRBJ2-7	-	-	TRBV18	CASSLGGLDNEQYF	TGTGCCAGCTCACTTGGAGGGTTGGATAACGAGCAGTACTTC
TRBJ2-1	-	-	TRBV12-5	CASGKGTGRDEQFF	TGTGCTAGTGGCAAAGGGACGGGCCGGGATGAGCAGTTCTTC